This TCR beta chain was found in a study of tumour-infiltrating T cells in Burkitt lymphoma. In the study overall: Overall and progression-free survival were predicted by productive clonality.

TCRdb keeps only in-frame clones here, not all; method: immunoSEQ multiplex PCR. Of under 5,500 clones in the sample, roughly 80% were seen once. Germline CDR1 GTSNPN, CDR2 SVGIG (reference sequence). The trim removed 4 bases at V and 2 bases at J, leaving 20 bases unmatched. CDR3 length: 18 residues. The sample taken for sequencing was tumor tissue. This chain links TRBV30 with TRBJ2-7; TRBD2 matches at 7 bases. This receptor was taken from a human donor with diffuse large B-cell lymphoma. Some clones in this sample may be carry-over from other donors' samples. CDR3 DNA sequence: TGTGCCTGGACCCTACCCGCGGGAGCCCGCCAGCCCACCTACGAGCAGTACTTC. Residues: CAWTLPAGARQPTYEQYF. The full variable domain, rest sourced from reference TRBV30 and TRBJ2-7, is SQTIHQWPATLVQPVGSPLSLECTVEGTSNPNLYWYRQAAGRGLQLLFYSVGIGQISSEVPQNLSASRPQDRQFILSSKKLLLSDSGFYLCAWTLPAGARQPTYEQYFGPGTRLTVT.